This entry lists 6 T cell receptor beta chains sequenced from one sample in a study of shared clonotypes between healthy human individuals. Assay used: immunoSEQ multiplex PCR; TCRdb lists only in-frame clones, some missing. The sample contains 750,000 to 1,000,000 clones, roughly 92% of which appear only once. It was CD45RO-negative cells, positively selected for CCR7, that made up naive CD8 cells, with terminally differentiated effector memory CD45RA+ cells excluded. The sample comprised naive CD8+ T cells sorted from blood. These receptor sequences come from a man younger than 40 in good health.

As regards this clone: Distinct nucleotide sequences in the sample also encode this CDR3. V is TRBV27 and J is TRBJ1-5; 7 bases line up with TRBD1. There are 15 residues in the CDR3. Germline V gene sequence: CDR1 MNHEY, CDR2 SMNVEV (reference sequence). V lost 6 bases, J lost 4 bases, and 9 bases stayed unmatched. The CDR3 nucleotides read TGTGCCAGCAGCCCCCGGGACAGACATAATCAGCCCCAGCATTTT. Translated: CASSPRDRHNQPQHF.

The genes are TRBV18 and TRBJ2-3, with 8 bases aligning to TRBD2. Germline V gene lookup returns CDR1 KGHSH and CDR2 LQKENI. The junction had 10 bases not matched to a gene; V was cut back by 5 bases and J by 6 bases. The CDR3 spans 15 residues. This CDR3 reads CASSWGKREIDTQYF. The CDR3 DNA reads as TGTGCCAGCTCATGGGGGAAGCGGGAGATTGATACGCAGTATTTT.

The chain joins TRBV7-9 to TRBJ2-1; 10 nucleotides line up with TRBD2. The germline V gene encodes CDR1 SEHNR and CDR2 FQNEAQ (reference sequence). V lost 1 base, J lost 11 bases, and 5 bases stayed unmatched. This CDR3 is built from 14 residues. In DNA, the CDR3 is TGTGCCAGCAGCTTAGACCTAGCGGGAGTAAAGCAGTTCTTC. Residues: CASSLDLAGVKQFF.

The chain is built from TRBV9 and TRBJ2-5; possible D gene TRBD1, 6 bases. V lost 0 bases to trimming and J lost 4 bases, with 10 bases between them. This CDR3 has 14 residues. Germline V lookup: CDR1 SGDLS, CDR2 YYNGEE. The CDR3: CASSVGGRAETQYF. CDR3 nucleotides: TGTGCCAGCAGCGTAGGGGGGCGTGCAGAGACCCAGTACTTC.

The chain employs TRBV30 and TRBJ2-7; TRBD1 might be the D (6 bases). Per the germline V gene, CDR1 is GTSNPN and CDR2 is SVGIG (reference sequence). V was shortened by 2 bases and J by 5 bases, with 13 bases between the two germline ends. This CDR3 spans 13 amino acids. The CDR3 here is CAWSRGRGDEQYF. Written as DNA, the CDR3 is TGTGCCTGGAGTCGAGGCAGGGGCGACGAGCAGTACTTC.

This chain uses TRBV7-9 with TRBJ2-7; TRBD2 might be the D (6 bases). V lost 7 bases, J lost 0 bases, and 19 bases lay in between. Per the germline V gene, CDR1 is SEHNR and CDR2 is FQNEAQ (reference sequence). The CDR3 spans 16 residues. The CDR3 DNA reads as TGTGCCAGCACAAGTGGAAGCGGAGGGAGCTCCTACGAGCAGTACTTC. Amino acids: CASTSGSGGSSYEQYF.